Listed here is a single TCR beta chain. This entry belongs to a study of blood T cell repertoires in COVID-19. Study-wide background: Acute and convalescent COVID-19 specimens originated in the United States, Italy and Spain. T cells, B-cell-depleted T cells, or PBMCs supplied cDNA or gDNA.

Original analysis: Reference gene primer amplification in the assay estimated nucleated cell counts. TCRdb keeps only in-frame clones here, not all; method: immunoSEQ multiplex PCR. That table supplies the V and J calls and clone size; D and trimming were determined from the DNA. The sample has about 270,000 clones, around 86% seen once. V shed 1 base, J shed 5 bases, and the junction held 6 bases outside the gene matches. This CDR3 has 15 amino acids. Germline loops: CDR1 SNHLY, CDR2 FYNNEI. The receptor was derived from a man between 40 and 49 years old with active or convalescent COVID-19. The rearrangement joins TRBV2 to TRBJ2-7; 9 bases map to TRBD1. The sequencing input was peripheral blood. In nucleotides, the CDR3 is TGTGCCAGCAGTGAAGGCGGACAGGGGAACCACGAGCAGTACTTC. This encodes CASSEGGQGNHEQYF.